Following are 27 T cell receptor beta chains from one sample sequenced in a study of Ad26.COV2.S vaccination and SARS-CoV-2 variants (dated by TCRdb to about 2021). Per the publication, the treatment or condition label means: some 20 received Ad26.COV2.S at low or high dose, single or two shots; about 5 received placebo; per-sample allocation not given. For vaccine and placebo recipients, the sequenced repertoires came from samples collected on day 63 after the first injection. Library construction relied on the immunoSEQ multiplex PCR assay. TCRdb obtained this table from immuneACCESS and retained in-frame rearrangements with V and J assigned. These tables miss some clones; where compared with another copy, unresolved V genes account for less than half of the shortfall, and the remainder is unexplained. The sample yields some 320,000 clones; just over 85% were counted once. Under 2% of the sample goes to the ten largest clones.

The starting material was peripheral blood, obtained in a trial of Ad26.COV2.S vaccine versus placebo. These receptors all come from a person aged 18 to 65 who received the Ad26.COV2.S COVID-19 vaccine or a placebo.

The chain links TRBV6-2 or TRBV6-3 to TRBJ1-6; D is undetermined. This CDR3 region has 13 residues. CDR1 is MNHEY, CDR2 SVGEGT, per germline. V lost 0 bases to trimming and J lost 10 bases, with 7 bases between them. CDR3 DNA: TGTGCCAGCAGTTACTCGACCGGATCACCCCTCCACTTT. Amino acids: CASSYSTGSPLHF.

The chain carries TRBV4-3 and TRBJ1-2; D unresolved. This CDR3 comprises 14 residues. Germline V gene lookup returns CDR1 LGHNA and CDR2 YSLEER. V lost 3 bases and J lost 6, with 14 bases in between. The CDR3 here is CASSQEFSGHGYTF. CDR3 nucleotide sequence: TGCGCCAGCAGCCAGGAATTCTCGGGTCATGGCTACACCTTC.

This clone was observed a handful of times. The CDR3 loop reads CASSDGTSGGNEQFF. As DNA, the CDR3 is TGTGCCAGCAGTGACGGGACTAGCGGGGGGAATGAGCAGTTCTTC. The chain employs TRBV6-4 and TRBJ2-1, with 15 positions matching TRBD2. CDR3 length equals 15 residues. The trim removed 2 bases at V and 7 bases at J, leaving 0 bases unmatched. Germline lookup yields CDR1 MRHNA and CDR2 SNTAGT.

The chain uses TRBV3-1 (or the pseudogene TRBV3-2) and TRBJ2-5, with D possibly being TRBD1 (6 bases). Germline V gene data show CDR1 as LGHDT and CDR2 as YNNKEL (reference sequence). V was trimmed by 1 base and J by 5 bases, leaving 11 bases between them. This CDR3 has 14 residues. The DNA for the CDR3 is TGTGCCAGCAGCCAAGGTACAGGGTGGGAGACCCAGTACTTC. This codes for CASSQGTGWETQYF.

The chain has TRBV5-6 and TRBJ2-7; D possibly corresponds to TRBD2 (6 bases). CDR3 length equals 15 residues. Trimming took 4 bases from V and 0 from J, leaving 14 bases between them. Germline lookup yields CDR1 SGHDT and CDR2 YYEEEE. The CDR3 DNA sequence: TGTGCCAGCAGCGGGGAGGACTCGATCTCCTACGAGCAGTACTTC. Translated, it gives CASSGEDSISYEQYF.

This chain connects TRBV2 to TRBJ1-2; D unclear. The CDR3 is 14 amino acids. The germline gives CDR1 SNHLY, CDR2 FYNNEI. V dropped 4 bases and J dropped 5 bases, with 14 bases sitting between them. The CDR3 loop is CASSGLLDYYGYTF. CDR3 nucleotides: TGTGCCAGCAGTGGGTTGTTAGATTATTATGGCTACACCTTC.

This clone was seen a handful of times. This chain uses TRBV3-1 (or the pseudogene TRBV3-2) with TRBJ2-7, with 9 bases lining up with TRBD1. The CDR3 has 16 residues. V dropped 0 bases and J dropped 0; count of bases not matched to a gene: 3. CDR1 is LGHDT, CDR2 YNNKEL, per germline (reference sequence). The CDR3 sequence is CASSQDGTGSSYEQYF. The CDR3 DNA reads as TGTGCCAGCAGCCAAGATGGGACAGGGAGCTCCTACGAGCAGTACTTC.

The chain carries TRBV7-9 and TRBJ2-5; 7 bases fit TRBD1. CDR1 is SEHNR, CDR2 FQNEAQ, per germline (reference sequence). V lost 5 bases and J lost 5; bases outside the gene matches: 5. The length of the CDR3 is 13 residues. The CDR3 nucleotides read TGTGCCAGCAGCCGGGACAGAGGGGAGACCCAGTACTTC. Encoded protein: CASSRDRGETQYF. Looking up the rest from reference TRBV7-9 and TRBJ2-5 gives the full variable domain: DTGVSQNPRHKITKRGQNVTFRCDPISEHNRLYWYRQTLGQGPEFLTYFQNEAQLEKSRLLSDRFSAERPKGSFSTLEIQRTEQGDSAMYLCASSRDRGETQYFGPGTRLLVL.

The V gene is TRBV6-5, the J gene TRBJ1-1; D is possibly TRBD1 (5 bases). Looked up from germline, CDR1 is MNHEY and CDR2 is SVGAGI. Trimming removed 7 bases from V and 0 bases from J, with 12 bases in between. There are 14 residues in the CDR3. CDR3 in amino acids: CASTTGTMNTEAFF. Here the CDR3 DNA reads TGTGCCAGCACTACGGGGACCATGAACACTGAAGCTTTCTTT.

The rearrangement joins TRBV19 to TRBJ1-5; D is ambiguous. CDR1 is LNHDA and CDR2 is SQIVND in the germline V gene (reference sequence). Trimming stripped 6 bases from V and 1 base from J, with 13 bases between. The CDR3 extends over 15 amino acids. This chain's CDR3 is CASRKAGESNQPQHF. The DNA for the CDR3 is TGTGCCAGTAGAAAGGCAGGTGAAAGCAATCAGCCCCAGCATTTT. Full variable domain (missing parts from reference TRBV19 and TRBJ1-5): DGGITQSPKYLFRKEGQNVTLSCEQNLNHDAMYWYRQDPGQGLRLIYYSQIVNDFQKGDIAEGYSVSREKKESFPLTVTSAQKNPTAFYLCASRKAGESNQPQHFGDGTRLSIL.

This chain links TRBV6-5 with TRBJ1-4; D is unclear. Trimming left V 6 bases short and J 4 bases short, with 15 bases between. Looked up from germline, CDR1 is MNHEY and CDR2 is SVGAGI. This CDR3 has 15 amino acids. The CDR3: CASRFFSGYNEKLFF. The CDR3 nucleotides are TGTGCCAGCAGGTTCTTCAGCGGATATAATGAAAAACTGTTTTTT.

The chain carries TRBV13 and TRBJ1-1; TRBD1 is a possible D gene (5 bases). Germline V gene lookup returns CDR1 PRHDT and CDR2 FYEKMQ (reference sequence). This CDR3 region has 15 residues. V was pared by 7 bases and J by 4 bases, with 19 bases between. CDR3 sequence: CASTLGPGGGTEAFF. CDR3 coding DNA: TGTGCCAGCACCCTAGGACCCGGGGGAGGCACTGAAGCTTTCTTT.

The chain couples TRBV6-6 to TRBJ2-2, with a tentative D call TRBD2 (6 bases). This CDR3 contains 15 residues. Per germline, CDR1 MNHNY and CDR2 SVGAGI (reference sequence). Trimming pared 6 bases from V and 2 bases from J, leaving 13 bases between. DNA of the CDR3: TGTGCCAGCAGGCGGGCTAGCGCAAACACCGGGGAGCTGTTTTTT. Translation: CASRRASANTGELFF.

The rearrangement joins TRBV6-5 to TRBJ2-2; D remains ambiguous. The V gene's germline CDR1 is MNHEY and CDR2 SVGAGI. The CDR3 contains 13 residues. Between the trimmed V and J ends, which lost 6 bases and 3 bases, there was a span of 8 bases. For the CDR3, the DNA is TGTGCCAGCAGACCCTGGGACACCGGGGAGCTGTTTTTT. This gives the protein CASRPWDTGELFF.

This sequence joins TRBV19 and TRBJ1-1; TRBD1 is a possible D gene (5 bases). Germline V CDR1 and CDR2: LNHDA, SQIVND (reference sequence). Trimming cost V 7 bases and J 10 bases, with 16 bases left between them. There are 12 residues in the CDR3. CDR3 amino acids: CASTVGGVRAFF. The CDR3 DNA sequence: TGTGCCAGTACTGTGGGGGGAGTTCGAGCTTTCTTT.

The CDR3 DNA reads as TGCGCCAGCAGCCAATCTGGATCCCTTAACTATGGCTACACCTTC. Translated: CASSQSGSLNYGYTF. V gene TRBV4-3 combines with J gene TRBJ1-2, with no clear D. Germline CDR1 and CDR2: LGHNA and YSLEER. The ends were cut back, 2 bases at V and 1 base at J, with 11 bases in the middle. The CDR3 is 15 residues long.

This chain uses TRBV28 with TRBJ1-3; 11 bases agree with TRBD1. Germline trimming cut 8 bases from V and 2 bases from J; bases unmatched to any gene: 17. Germline V gene sequence: CDR1 MDHEN, CDR2 SYDVKM. This CDR3 contains 19 residues. This CDR3 is CASGRGTGGSSGAGNTIYF. CDR3 in DNA: TGTGCCAGCGGGCGGGGGACAGGGGGATCTAGTGGCGCTGGAAACACCATATATTTT.

On this clone: Other DNA sequences in this specimen translate into the identical CDR3. The genes are TRBV5-1 and TRBJ1-4; no definite D call. Trimming cost V 0 bases and J 0 bases, with 3 bases left between them. The germline V gene encodes CDR1 SGHRS and CDR2 YFSETQ. The CDR3 has 14 amino acids. CDR3 in amino acids: CASSLGSTNEKLFF. In nucleotides, the CDR3 is TGCGCCAGCAGCTTGGGGTCAACTAATGAAAAACTGTTTTTT.

This clone was observed a single time. J is TRBJ1-1 and V is TRBV25-1; D remains ambiguous. V was cut by 0 bases and J by 1 base, with 6 bases left in between. The CDR3 contains 14 residues. Germline CDR1 and CDR2: MGHDK and SYGVNS. The CDR3 DNA follows: TGTGCCAGCAGTGAATATAAGGGGAACACTGAAGCTTTCTTT. It encodes CASSEYKGNTEAFF.

This chain uses TRBV6-5 with TRBJ1-2, with 8 bases lining up with TRBD1. Germline trimming cut 0 bases from V and 2 bases from J; bases unmatched to any gene: 5. CDR1 is MNHEY and CDR2 is SVGAGI in the germline V gene. This CDR3 has 16 residues. CDR3 nucleotide sequence: TGTGCCAGCAGTTACTCCGGGACAGGCCGCAACTATGGCTACACCTTC. Translating gives CASSYSGTGRNYGYTF.

The J gene is TRBJ1-6, the V gene TRBV5-1; D gene unclear. V was shortened by 1 base and J by 8 bases, with 19 bases between the two germline ends. CDR1 and CDR2 from the germline V gene are SGHRS and YFSETQ. The CDR3 runs to 17 residues. The CDR3 region is CASSLTHNGYFDSPLHF. The CDR3, as DNA: TGCGCCAGCAGCTTGACCCACAACGGCTATTTCGATTCACCCCTCCACTTT.

The rearrangement links TRBV7-2 to TRBJ2-5; 8 nucleotides line up with TRBD2. V shed 5 bases and J 4 bases; nucleotides not matched to a gene: 3. CDR1 is SGHTA and CDR2 is FQGNSA in the germline V gene. This CDR3 has 13 residues. The DNA of the CDR3 is TGTGCCAGCAGCCGGGGGGGTTCAGAGACCCAGTACTTC. Amino acids: CASSRGGSETQYF.

The V gene is TRBV5-5, the J gene TRBJ2-2; TRBD1 matches at 11 bases. The CDR3 runs to 18 residues. Trimming took 2 bases from V and 0 from J; bases not matched to a gene: 6. CDR1 is SGHKS, CDR2 YYEKEE, per germline (reference sequence). This chain's CDR3 is CASSFRTGGAPNTGELFF. The CDR3 bases are TGTGCCAGCAGCTTCAGGACAGGGGGCGCCCCGAACACCGGGGAGCTGTTTTTT.

V gene TRBV7-9 combines with J gene TRBJ2-5; D is perhaps TRBD1 or TRBD2 (5 bases each). The CDR3 covers 15 residues. Germline loops: CDR1 SEHNR, CDR2 FQNEAQ (reference sequence). The ends were cut back, 5 bases at V and 6 bases at J, with 19 bases in the middle. CDR3 sequence reads: CASSRRGRASQTQYF. DNA for the CDR3: TGTGCCAGCAGCAGAAGGGGACGCGCATCCCAGACCCAGTACTTC.

V is TRBV4-3 and J is TRBJ2-2; D is perhaps TRBD1 (5 bases). The CDR3 is made up of 16 amino acids. From germline, CDR1 is LGHNA and CDR2 YSLEER. Trimming removed 0 bases from V and 3 bases from J, with 11 bases in between. The CDR3 is CASSQDLGDDTGELFF. DNA for the CDR3: TGCGCCAGCAGCCAAGACTTAGGGGATGACACCGGGGAGCTGTTTTTT.

The V call is TRBV18, the J call TRBJ2-1; D is possibly TRBD1 (6 bases). The germline V gene encodes CDR1 KGHSH and CDR2 LQKENI. The CDR3 contains 16 residues. V lost 3 bases to trimming and J lost 0 bases, with 12 bases between them. The chain's CDR3 is CASSPPGDLSYNEQFF. In DNA form, the CDR3 reads TGTGCCAGCTCACCCCCAGGGGACCTCTCCTACAATGAGCAGTTCTTC.

The rearrangement uses TRBV27 and TRBJ2-3; either TRBD1 or TRBD2 may supply D (6 bases each). The V gene lost 1 base and the J gene lost 10 bases, with 15 bases spanning the gap. Per the germline V gene, CDR1 is MNHEY and CDR2 is SMNVEV (reference sequence). There are 14 residues in the CDR3. For the CDR3, the DNA is TGTGCCAGCAGTTTATACACGGGAGAGGGGGCGCAGTATTTT. Protein: CASSLYTGEGAQYF.